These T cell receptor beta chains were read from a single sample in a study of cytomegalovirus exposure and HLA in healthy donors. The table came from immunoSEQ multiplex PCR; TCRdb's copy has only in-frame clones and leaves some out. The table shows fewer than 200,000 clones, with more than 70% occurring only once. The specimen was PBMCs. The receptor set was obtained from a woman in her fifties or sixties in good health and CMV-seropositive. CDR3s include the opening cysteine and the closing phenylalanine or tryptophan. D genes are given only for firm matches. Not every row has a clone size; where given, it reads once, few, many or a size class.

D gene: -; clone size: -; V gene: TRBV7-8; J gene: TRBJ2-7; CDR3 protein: CASSLNPSDEQYF; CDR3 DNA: TGTGCCAGCAGCTTAAATCCTAGCGACGAGCAGTACTTC
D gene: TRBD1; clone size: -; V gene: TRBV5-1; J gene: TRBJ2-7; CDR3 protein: CASSPRQGTSYEQYF; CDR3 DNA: TGCGCCAGCAGCCCGAGACAGGGAACCTCCTACGAGCAGTACTTC
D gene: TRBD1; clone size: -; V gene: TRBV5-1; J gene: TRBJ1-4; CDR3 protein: CASSLVGQANEKLFF; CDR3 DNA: TGCGCCAGCAGCTTGGTGGGACAGGCTAATGAAAAACTGTTTTTT
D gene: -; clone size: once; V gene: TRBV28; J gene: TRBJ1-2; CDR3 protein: CASSSGRGGFVYTF; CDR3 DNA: TGTGCCAGCAGTTCGGGGCGGGGAGGGTTCGTCTACACCTTC
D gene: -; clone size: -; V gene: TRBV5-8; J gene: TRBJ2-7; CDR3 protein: CASSLAGVLVEYEQYF; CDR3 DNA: TGTGCCAGCAGCTTGGCCGGGGTATTGGTTGAATACGAGCAGTACTTC
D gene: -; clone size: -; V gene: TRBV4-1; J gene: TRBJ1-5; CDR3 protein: CASSPDIRRPQHF; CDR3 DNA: TGCGCCAGCAGCCCGGACATAAGAAGGCCCCAGCATTTT
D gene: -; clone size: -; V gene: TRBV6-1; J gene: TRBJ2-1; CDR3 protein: CASSPDYNEQFF; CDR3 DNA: TGTGCCAGCAGCCCAGACTACAATGAGCAGTTCTTC
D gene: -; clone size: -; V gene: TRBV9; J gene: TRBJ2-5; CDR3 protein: CASSVVGDSYETQYF; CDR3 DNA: TGTGCCAGCAGCGTAGTTGGGGACTCCTACGAGACCCAGTACTTC
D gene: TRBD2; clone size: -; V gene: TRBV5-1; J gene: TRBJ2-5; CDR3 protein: CASSLRLAGGIAETQYF; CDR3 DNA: TGCGCCAGCAGCCTACGACTAGCGGGAGGTATTGCGGAGACCCAGTACTTC
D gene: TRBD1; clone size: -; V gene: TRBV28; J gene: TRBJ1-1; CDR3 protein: CASRTGGTNTEAFF; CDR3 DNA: TGTGCCAGCCGGACAGGAGGGACGAACACTGAAGCTTTCTTT
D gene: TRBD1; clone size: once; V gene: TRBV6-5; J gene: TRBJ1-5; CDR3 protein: CASSYDGQANQPQHF; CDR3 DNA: TGTGCCAGCAGTTACGACGGACAGGCGAATCAGCCCCAGCATTTT
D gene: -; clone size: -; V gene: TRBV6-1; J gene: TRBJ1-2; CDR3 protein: CASSGTGGYGYTF; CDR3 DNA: TGTGCCAGCAGTGGCACGGGGGGCTATGGCTACACCTTC
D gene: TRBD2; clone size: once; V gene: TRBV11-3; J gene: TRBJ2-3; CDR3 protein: CASSPGTSADTQYF; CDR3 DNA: TGTGCCAGCAGCCCCGGGACTAGCGCAGATACGCAGTATTTT
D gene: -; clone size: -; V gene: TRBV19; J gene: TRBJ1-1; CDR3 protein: CASSIGANLIVAEAFF; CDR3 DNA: TGTGCCAGTAGTATAGGGGCGAACCTTATCGTCGCTGAAGCTTTCTTT
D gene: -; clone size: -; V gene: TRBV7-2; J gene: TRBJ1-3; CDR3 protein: CASSLGPYGGNTIYF; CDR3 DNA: TGTGCCAGCAGCTTAGGGCCCTACGGGGGAAACACCATATATTTT
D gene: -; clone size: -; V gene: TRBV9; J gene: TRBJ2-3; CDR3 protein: CASSVGGLRSDTQYF; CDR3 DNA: TGTGCCAGCAGCGTAGGGGGACTTCGCTCAGATACGCAGTATTTT
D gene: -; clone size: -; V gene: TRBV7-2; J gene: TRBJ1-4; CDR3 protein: CASSLVSGHPFF; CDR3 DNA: TGTGCCAGCAGCTTAGTCTCGGGACACCCGTTTTTT
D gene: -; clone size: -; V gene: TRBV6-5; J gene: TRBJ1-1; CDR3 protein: CASSSAGRKAFF; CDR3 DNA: TGTGCCAGCAGTTCCGCGGGGCGCAAAGCTTTCTTT
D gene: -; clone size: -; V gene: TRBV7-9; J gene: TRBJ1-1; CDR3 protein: CASSTTGPNTEAFF; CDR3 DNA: TGTGCCAGCAGCACCACAGGACCGAACACTGAAGCTTTCTTT
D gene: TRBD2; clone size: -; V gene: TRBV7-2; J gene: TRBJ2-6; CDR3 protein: CASSLASGGSGANVLTF; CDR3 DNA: TGTGCCAGCAGCTTAGCGAGCGGGGGCTCTGGGGCCAACGTCCTGACTTTC
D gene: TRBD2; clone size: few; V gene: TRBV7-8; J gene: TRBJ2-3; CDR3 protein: CASSLVSGDSTDTQYF; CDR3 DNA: TGTGCCAGCAGCTTAGTTAGCGGGGACAGCACAGATACGCAGTATTTT
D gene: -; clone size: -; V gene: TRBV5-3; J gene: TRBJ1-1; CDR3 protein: CARSSPGHMNTEAFF; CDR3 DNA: TGTGCCAGAAGCTCGCCGGGACACATGAACACTGAAGCTTTCTTT
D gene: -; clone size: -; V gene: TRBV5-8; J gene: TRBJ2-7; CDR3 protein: CASSFDGASYEQYF; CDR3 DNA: TGTGCCAGCAGTTTCGACGGAGCATCCTACGAGCAGTACTTC
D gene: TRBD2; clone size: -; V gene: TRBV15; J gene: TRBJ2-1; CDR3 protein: CATSRDRGRFDEQFF; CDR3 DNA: TGTGCCACCAGCAGAGACCGCGGGAGGTTCGATGAGCAGTTCTTC
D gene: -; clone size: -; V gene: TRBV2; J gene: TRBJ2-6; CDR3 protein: CASRKGQSSGANVLTF; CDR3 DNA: TGTGCCAGCAGGAAAGGACAGAGCTCTGGGGCCAACGTCCTGACTTTC
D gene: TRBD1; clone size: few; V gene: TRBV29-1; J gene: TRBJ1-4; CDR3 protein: CSVFETGQGNEKLFF; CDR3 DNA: TGCAGCGTCTTCGAGACAGGGCAGGGTAATGAAAAACTGTTTTTT
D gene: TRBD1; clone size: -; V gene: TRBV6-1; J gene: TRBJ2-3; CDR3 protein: CASSDTGGLTDTQYF; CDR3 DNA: TGTGCCAGCAGTGATACAGGGGGCCTCACAGATACGCAGTATTTT
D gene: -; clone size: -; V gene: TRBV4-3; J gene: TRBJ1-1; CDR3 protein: CASSQDLRGGRGTEAFF; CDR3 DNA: TGCGCCAGCAGCCAAGATCTTAGGGGGGGCAGGGGCACTGAAGCTTTCTTT